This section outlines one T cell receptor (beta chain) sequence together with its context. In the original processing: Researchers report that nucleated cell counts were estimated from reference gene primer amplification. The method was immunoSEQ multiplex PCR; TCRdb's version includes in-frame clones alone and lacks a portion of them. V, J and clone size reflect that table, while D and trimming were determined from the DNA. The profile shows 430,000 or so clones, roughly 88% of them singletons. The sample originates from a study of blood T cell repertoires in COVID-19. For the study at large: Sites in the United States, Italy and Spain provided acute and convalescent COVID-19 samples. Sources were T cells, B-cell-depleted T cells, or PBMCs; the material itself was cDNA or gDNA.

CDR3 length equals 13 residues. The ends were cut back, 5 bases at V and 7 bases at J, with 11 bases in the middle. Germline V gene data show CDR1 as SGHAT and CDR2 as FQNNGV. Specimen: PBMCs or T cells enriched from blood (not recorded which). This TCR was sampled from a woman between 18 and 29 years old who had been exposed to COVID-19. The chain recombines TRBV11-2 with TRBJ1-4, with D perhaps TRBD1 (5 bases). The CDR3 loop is CASSARVVEKLFF. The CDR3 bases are TGTGCCAGCAGCGCCAGGGTAGTTGAAAAACTGTTTTTT.